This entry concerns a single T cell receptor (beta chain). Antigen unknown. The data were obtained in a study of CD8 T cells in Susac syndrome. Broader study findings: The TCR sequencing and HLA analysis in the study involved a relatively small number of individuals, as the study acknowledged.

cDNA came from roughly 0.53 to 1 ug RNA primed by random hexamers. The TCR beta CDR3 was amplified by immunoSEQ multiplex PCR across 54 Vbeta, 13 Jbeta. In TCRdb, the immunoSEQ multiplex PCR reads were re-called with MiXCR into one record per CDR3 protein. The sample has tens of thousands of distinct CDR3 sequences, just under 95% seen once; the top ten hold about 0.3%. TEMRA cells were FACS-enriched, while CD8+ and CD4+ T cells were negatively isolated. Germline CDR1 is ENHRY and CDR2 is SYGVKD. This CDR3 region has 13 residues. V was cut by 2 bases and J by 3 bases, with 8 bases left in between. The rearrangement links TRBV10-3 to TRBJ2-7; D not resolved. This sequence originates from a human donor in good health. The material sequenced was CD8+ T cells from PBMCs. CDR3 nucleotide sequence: TGTGCCATCAGTGAGACCGACAACTACGAGCAGTACGTC. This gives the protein CAISETDNYEQYV.